The 21 T cell receptor beta chains in this list originate from one sample, sequenced in a study of early T cells in non-severe SARS-CoV-2 infection. TCRdb called the 5' RACE reads again in MiXCR, with one record for every CDR3 protein. Among 85,000 to 120,000 distinct CDR3 sequences, 10% to 15% were seen once, and the ten largest hold roughly 6.2%. Sequencing was carried out using whole blood. The source of these receptors is an adult who was a healthcare worker with PCR-confirmed SARS-CoV-2 infection or an uninfected control (not recorded which).

The sample holds many counts of this clonotype. The chain employs TRBV5-1 and TRBJ2-3; a weak D match, TRBD1 (6 bases). Trimming removed 1 base at V and 4 bases at J, with 10 bases between. This CDR3 region has 14 residues. In germline, CDR1 is SGHRS, CDR2 YFSETQ. The CDR3 region is CASSLQGIADTQYF. CDR3 coding DNA: TGCGCCAGCAGCTTGCAGGGGATCGCAGATACGCAGTATTTT.

As to this clonotype: With a much larger clone just one base away, this may be a read error. V usage is TRBV4-3 and J usage is TRBJ2-7; D is possibly TRBD1 (6 bases). This CDR3 region has 15 residues. V lost 8 bases, J lost 3 bases, and 20 bases lay in between. Germline V gene sequence: CDR1 LGHNA, CDR2 YSLEER. The CDR3 coding sequence is TGCGCCAGCGGACAGAGGACATCCGGTGACTACGAGCAGTACTTC. It translates to CASGQRTSGDYEQYF.

V usage is TRBV29-1 and J usage is TRBJ2-4; D is undetermined. V lost 6 bases, J lost 7 bases, and 10 bases lay in between. CDR1 is SQVTM, CDR2 ANQGSEA, per germline. This CDR3 region has 11 residues. The CDR3 DNA is TGCAGCGTCTTGACACACAACATTCAGTACTTC. It is translated as CSVLTHNIQYF.

There are many counts of this clonotype. The genes are TRBV3-1 and TRBJ2-7; D is unclear. The V end lost 1 base, the J end lost 5 bases, and 3 bases lay between the germline ends. The germline gives CDR1 LGHDT, CDR2 YNNKEL (reference sequence). This CDR3 contains 11 residues. CDR3 amino acids: CASSQGNEQYF. The DNA of the CDR3 is TGTGCCAGCAGCCAAGGGAACGAGCAGTACTTC.

This clonotype was observed at least ten times. V and J are TRBV5-1 and TRBJ2-1; 7 positions agree with TRBD1. This CDR3 has 12 amino acids. The germline gives CDR1 SGHRS, CDR2 YFSETQ. The V segment lost 2 bases and the J segment 10 bases; nucleotides outside the gene matches: 3. The CDR3 loop reads CASSFDRAEQFF. CDR3 in DNA: TGCGCCAGCAGCTTCGACAGGGCAGAGCAGTTCTTC.

The gene calls are TRBV11-2 and TRBJ2-3, with 8 bases lining up with TRBD2. The CDR3 runs to 15 residues. Per germline, CDR1 SGHAT and CDR2 FQNNGV. V lost 5 bases and J lost 2; bases outside the gene matches: 6. The DNA for the CDR3 is TGTGCCAGCAGCCTCATAGCGGGGCACACAGATACGCAGTATTTT. Translation: CASSLIAGHTDTQYF.

This clonotype occurred many times. The chain joins TRBV5-6 to TRBJ2-7, with D tentatively TRBD1 (5 bases). Germline V CDR1 and CDR2: SGHDT, YYEEEE. Trimming took 2 bases from V and 2 from J, leaving 11 bases between them. The CDR3 has 14 amino acids. CDR3 sequence: CASSLPTATYEQYF. The CDR3 nucleotides are TGTGCCAGCAGCTTACCGACAGCAACCTACGAGCAGTACTTC.

This rearrangement joins TRBV21-1 to TRBJ2-1; the table assigns TRBD1, which was not confirmed against the DNA. TRBV21-1 is assigned pseudogene status. The length of the CDR3 is 18 residues. CDR3 sequence reads: CASSKPGRTPGALNEQFF. In DNA form, the CDR3 reads TGTGCCAGCAGCAAACCAGGCCGGACGCCAGGGGCACTCAATGAGCAGTTCTTC.

This clonotype came up many times. CDR3 coding DNA: TGTGCCAGCAGTGTATGGGGCGGCAATCAGCCCCAGCATTTT. Protein sequence: CASSVWGGNQPQHF. The chain is built from TRBV2 and TRBJ1-5, with D possibly TRBD1 on 5 matching bases. Germline CDR1 is SNHLY and CDR2 is FYNNEI. Trimming left V 4 bases short and J 2 bases short, with 9 bases between. This CDR3 has 14 residues.

At least ten counts were recorded for this clonotype. The J gene is TRBJ2-5, the V gene TRBV4-3; D unclear. V shed 0 bases and J shed 5 bases, with 7 bases lying between them. The CDR3 is made up of 13 amino acids. CDR1 and CDR2 from the germline V gene are LGHNA and YSLEER. CDR3 coding DNA: TGCGCCAGCAGCCAAGACCTTGACGAGACCCAGTACTTC. Residues: CASSQDLDETQYF.

This clonotype was counted at least ten times. J is TRBJ2-3 and V is TRBV20-1, with 12 bases matching TRBD2. Germline assignment: CDR1 DFQATT and CDR2 SNEGSKA (reference sequence). V lost 3 bases to trimming and J lost 5 bases; unmatched junction nucleotides: 9. This CDR3 contains 16 residues. DNA for the CDR3: TGCAGTGCTAGCGGTCTAGCGGGAGGGCACGGAGATACGCAGTATTTT. It yields the protein CSASGLAGGHGDTQYF.

This clonotype occurred many times. V is TRBV11-2 and J is TRBJ2-2; a weak D match, TRBD2 (7 bases). Trimming stripped 7 bases from V and 6 bases from J, with 15 bases between. CDR3 size: 14 residues. Germline CDR1 SGHAT, CDR2 FQNNGV. The CDR3 bases are TGTGCCAGCACCCCAACCGGGGGGCCCGGGGAGCTGTTTTTT. It specifies CASTPTGGPGELFF. Using reference TRBV11-2 and TRBJ2-2 for the parts outside the CDR3, the full variable domain is EAGVAQSPRYKIIEKRQSVAFWCNPISGHATLYWYQQILGQGPKLLIQFQNNGVVDDSQLPKDRFSAERLKGVDSTLKIQPAKLEDSAVYLCASTPTGGPGELFFGEGSRLTVL.

This clonotype was counted ten times or more. This sequence joins TRBV6-2 or TRBV6-3 and TRBJ2-7; TRBD2 aligns across 8 bases. The germline V gene has CDR1 MNHEY and CDR2 SVGEGT. The CDR3 contains 15 residues. The ends lost 6 bases at V and 3 bases at J; junction bases unmatched: 10. The CDR3 reads CASRPGTRVVYEQYF. CDR3 nucleotide sequence: TGTGCCAGCAGGCCCGGGACTAGGGTTGTCTACGAGCAGTACTTC.

This chain uses TRBV19 with TRBJ1-5; 8 nucleotides agree with TRBD1. V trimming: 6 bases; J trimming: 7 bases; junction bases outside the gene matches: 5. The CDR3 is made up of 13 amino acids. The germline V gene encodes CDR1 LNHDA and CDR2 SQIVND (reference sequence). The CDR3 is CASRQTGGQPQHF. CDR3 DNA: TGTGCCAGTAGGCAAACAGGGGGACAGCCCCAGCATTTT.

This clonotype was seen only a few times. The CDR3 coding sequence is TGTGCCAGCAGTGATGATGGGGCCTCCTCTGGAAACACCATATATTTT. Protein sequence: CASSDDGASSGNTIYF. V and J are TRBV2 and TRBJ1-3; maybe TRBD1 (5 bases). This CDR3 is 16 amino acids long. CDR1 is SNHLY and CDR2 is FYNNEI in the germline V gene. V was clipped by 3 bases and J by 0 bases, with 12 bases between them.

The chain employs TRBV28 and TRBJ2-7; 9 bases agree with TRBD2. CDR1 is MDHEN and CDR2 is SYDVKM in the germline V gene. V dropped 7 bases and J dropped 7; count of bases not matched to a gene: 5. CDR3 length: 12 amino acids. CDR3 in amino acids: CASKDAGGEQYF. In nucleotides, the CDR3 is TGTGCCAGCAAAGACGCGGGAGGGGAGCAGTACTTC. Full variable domain (outside the CDR3, taken from reference TRBV28 and TRBJ2-7): DVKVTQSSRYLVKRTGEKVFLECVQDMDHENMFWYRQDPGLGLRLIYFSYDVKMKEKGDIPEGYSVSREKKERFSLILESASTNQTSMYLCASKDAGGEQYFGPGTRLTVT.

The V gene is TRBV12-3 or TRBV12-4, the J gene TRBJ1-2; TRBD1 agrees at 9 bases. CDR3 size: 13 residues. V dropped 3 bases and J dropped 5; count of bases not matched to a gene: 1. The CDR3 here is CASSLDRGYGYTF. The DNA of the CDR3 is TGTGCCAGCAGTTTGGACAGGGGATATGGCTACACCTTC.

V gene TRBV7-9 combines with J gene TRBJ1-1; D is uncertain. V lost 3 bases and J 2 bases, leaving 7 bases between the germline ends. CDR1 and CDR2 (germline): SEHNR, FQNEAQ (reference sequence). The CDR3 sequence is 13 residues long. CDR3 in amino acids: CASSLTDNTEAFF. In nucleotides, the CDR3 is TGTGCCAGCAGCTTGACGGACAACACTGAAGCTTTCTTT.

The chain uses TRBV20-1 and TRBJ1-4, with a weak D call TRBD1 (5 bases). Per germline, CDR1 DFQATT and CDR2 SNEGSKA (reference sequence). CDR3 size: 15 residues. Trimming cost V 7 bases and J 5 bases, with 20 bases left between them. CDR3 bases: TGCAGTGTCGTAAGGGGTTCTGGGTCAAATGAAAAACTGTTTTTT. This encodes CSVVRGSGSNEKLFF.

The chain has TRBV2 and TRBJ2-5; 10 bases align to TRBD2. Looked up from germline, CDR1 is SNHLY and CDR2 is FYNNEI. V shed 3 bases and J 6 bases; nucleotides not matched to a gene: 4. CDR3 length: 14 amino acids. The CDR3 sequence is CASSDASGRKTQYF. The DNA of the CDR3 is TGTGCCAGCAGTGACGCTAGCGGGAGAAAGACCCAGTACTTC. Full variable domain (remainder filled in from reference TRBV2 and TRBJ2-5): EPEVTQTPSHQVTQMGQEVILRCVPISNHLYFYWYRQILGQKVEFLVSFYNNEISEKSEIFDDQFSVERPDGSNFTLKIRSTKLEDSAMYFCASSDASGRKTQYFGPGTRLLVL.

This clonotype came up many times. The V call is TRBV15, the J call TRBJ1-1; D remains ambiguous. The germline CDR1 and CDR2 sequences are LNHNV and YYDKDF (reference sequence). The CDR3 has 12 amino acids. V lost 5 bases and J 5 bases, leaving 9 bases between the germline ends. The CDR3 here is CATSYSKTEAFF. The CDR3 DNA sequence: TGTGCCACCAGCTACTCTAAGACTGAAGCTTTCTTT.